The source of this T cell receptor (beta chain) is a study of early T cells in non-severe SARS-CoV-2 infection. This clonotype was observed a handful of times. Individual cDNA molecules were tagged with unique molecular identifiers, the study reported. TCRdb analysed the 5' RACE reads with MiXCR anew, one entry per CDR3 protein. This sample has fewer than 90,000 distinct CDR3 sequences, with 14% found just once. CDR1 SGHDT and CDR2 YYEEEE come from the germline V gene. V shed 0 bases and J shed 7 bases, with 4 bases lying between them. This CDR3 comprises 11 residues. This sequence joins TRBV5-6 and TRBJ1-2; D remains ambiguous. Material for sequencing was whole blood. This sequence was found in an adult who was a healthcare worker with PCR-confirmed SARS-CoV-2 infection or an uninfected control (not recorded which). CDR3 sequence: CASSLAAGYTF. In DNA form, the CDR3 reads TGTGCCAGCAGCTTGGCCGCTGGCTACACCTTC. Full variable domain (remainder filled in from reference TRBV5-6 and TRBJ1-2): DAGVTQSPTHLIKTRGQQVTLRCSPKSGHDTVSWYQQALGQGPQFIFQYYEEEERQRGNFPDRFSGHQFPNYSSELNVNALLLGDSALYLCASSLAAGYTFGSGTRLTVV.